A single sample is the source of the 26 T cell receptor beta chains below, sequenced in a study of blood T cell repertoires in COVID-19. Repertoires were generated with immunoSEQ multiplex PCR, while TCRdb's copy carries only in-frame clones and drops some. The table shows roughly 160,000 clones, with approximately 87% occurring only once. Source material: peripheral blood. The receptors shown here come from a woman in her seventies with COVID-19, enrolled during active disease.

V gene TRBV28 combines with J gene TRBJ1-5, with 8 bases lining up with TRBD1. The CDR3 consists of 13 residues. Germline V gene data show CDR1 as MDHEN and CDR2 as SYDVKM. After removal of 3 bases from V and 6 bases from J, the junction contained 1 base not matched to a gene. CDR3 region: CASSFQGAQPQHF. CDR3 sequence (DNA): TGTGCCAGCAGTTTTCAGGGGGCTCAGCCCCAGCATTTT.

The chain combines TRBV18 with TRBJ2-7, with 7 bases identical to TRBD1. From germline, CDR1 is KGHSH and CDR2 LQKENI. V gave up 2 bases and J gave up 5 bases; unmatched junction bases: 9. The CDR3 spans 15 residues. CDR3 protein: CASSPANRGYDEQYF. Written as DNA, the CDR3 is TGTGCCAGCTCACCAGCTAACAGGGGTTACGACGAGCAGTACTTC.

The V gene is TRBV10-3, the J gene TRBJ2-2; tentative D call: TRBD2 (7 bases). Deletions cut 2 bases from V and 6 bases from J, with 13 bases between. The CDR3 is made up of 15 amino acids. Looked up from germline, CDR1 is ENHRY and CDR2 is SYGVKD. The DNA of the CDR3 is TGTGCCATCAGTGAGAGAGGGGGGAGGGCCGGGGAGCTGTTTTTT. Amino acids: CAISERGGRAGELFF.

The J gene is TRBJ2-1, the V gene TRBV18; D is perhaps TRBD2 (6 bases). V lost 4 bases and J lost 7, with 8 bases in between. The length of the CDR3 is 12 residues. Germline V gene lookup returns CDR1 KGHSH and CDR2 LQKENI. Here the CDR3 DNA reads TGTGCCAGCTCACGGGGACTTAATGAGCAGTTCTTC. Amino acid sequence: CASSRGLNEQFF. Based on the CDR3 plus reference TRBV18 and TRBJ2-1, the full variable domain is NAGVMQNPRHLVRRRGQEARLRCSPMKGHSHVYWYRQLPEEGLKFMVYLQKENIIDESGMPKERFSAEFPKEGPSILRIQQVVRGDSAAYFCASSRGLNEQFFGPGTRLTVL.

The V and J genes are TRBV19 and TRBJ2-7; D perhaps matches TRBD1 (7 bases). Trimming removed 5 bases from V and 3 bases from J, with 14 bases in between. Germline V gene lookup returns CDR1 LNHDA and CDR2 SQIVND (reference sequence). The CDR3 sequence is 14 residues long. CDR3 coding DNA: TGTGCCAGTAGTTCAGGCGGGACAGACTACGAGCAGTACTTC. This encodes CASSSGGTDYEQYF.

The chain employs TRBV19 and TRBJ2-1; D unclear. CDR3 length equals 15 residues. Trimming took 1 base from V and 0 from J, leaving 7 bases between them. CDR1 and CDR2 from the germline V gene are LNHDA and SQIVND (reference sequence). The CDR3 spells CASSIAPVSYNEQFF. The CDR3 DNA reads as TGTGCCAGTAGTATAGCCCCCGTCTCCTACAATGAGCAGTTCTTC.

CDR3 residues: CASARDRVFAEAFF. Written as DNA, the CDR3 is TGCGCCAGCGCGAGGGACAGGGTTTTCGCTGAAGCTTTCTTT. V and J are TRBV5-1 and TRBJ1-1, with TRBD1 matching over 9 bases. There are 14 residues in the CDR3. The germline gives CDR1 SGHRS, CDR2 YFSETQ. J gave up 6 bases and V 7 bases, and 10 bases lay outside the gene matches.

This chain links TRBV4-1 with TRBJ2-7; 7 bases are shared with TRBD1. The CDR3 runs to 15 residues. From germline, CDR1 is MGHRA and CDR2 YSYEKL. J was trimmed by 6 bases and V by 4 bases; bases with no gene match: 12. The CDR3 region is CASSRGTVPLSEQYF. In DNA form, the CDR3 reads TGCGCCAGCAGCCGTGGGACAGTCCCTCTCTCCGAGCAGTACTTC.

The chain uses TRBV27 and TRBJ2-4; 12 bases line up with TRBD1. The CDR3 totals 17 residues. The V gene's germline CDR1 is MNHEY and CDR2 SMNVEV (reference sequence). The ends lost 2 bases at V and 6 bases at J; junction bases unmatched: 8. CDR3 DNA: TGTGCCAGCAGTTTACGGGGTGGGACAGGGGGCGGAAACATTCAGTACTTC. This encodes CASSLRGGTGGGNIQYF.

The chain recombines TRBV19 with TRBJ1-6; D gene uncertain. The CDR3 contains 14 residues. V lost 1 base and J lost 6, with 7 bases in between. In germline, CDR1 is LNHDA, CDR2 SQIVND (reference sequence). This CDR3 reads CASSIVFGNSPLHF. CDR3 DNA sequence: TGTGCCAGTAGTATAGTGTTCGGTAATTCACCCCTCCACTTT.

Only one count was recorded for this clone. The genes are TRBV7-9 and TRBJ2-1; perhaps TRBD2 as D (5 bases). Germline-derived CDR1 and CDR2 are SEHNR and FQNEAQ (reference sequence). Trimming took off 1 base at V and 5 bases at J, with 12 bases between the two ends. CDR3 length equals 15 residues. The CDR3 sequence: CASSLGTTGNNEQFF. In nucleotides, the CDR3 is TGTGCCAGCAGCTTAGGCACCACGGGGAACAATGAGCAGTTCTTC.

The V call is TRBV6-5, the J call TRBJ1-1; D is undetermined. V lost 0 bases and J lost 5, with 7 bases in between. CDR1 MNHEY and CDR2 SVGAGI come from the germline V gene. This CDR3 comprises 13 residues. CDR3 nucleotides: TGTGCCAGCAGTTACTCTGGAGGGACTGAAGCTTTCTTT. It yields the protein CASSYSGGTEAFF.

This clone was found once. The chain joins TRBV14 to TRBJ1-4, with D perhaps matching TRBD1 (6 bases). V shed 2 bases and J shed 8 bases, with 15 bases lying between them. Germline assignment: CDR1 SGHDN and CDR2 FVKESK. This CDR3 is 15 amino acids long. The CDR3 loop is CASSQLQGWGEKLFF. CDR3 nucleotides: TGTGCCAGCAGCCAACTACAGGGTTGGGGCGAAAAACTGTTTTTT.

This sequence joins TRBV6-1 and TRBJ1-1; 7 positions agree with TRBD1. This CDR3 is built from 15 residues. Unmatched junction bases numbered 8, after V lost 2 bases and J lost 5 bases. Germline V gene data show CDR1 as MNHNS and CDR2 as SASEGT. Here the CDR3 reads CASSEWLGGRTEAFF. For the CDR3, the DNA is TGTGCCAGCAGTGAATGGTTAGGGGGCAGGACTGAAGCTTTCTTT.

The chain combines TRBV7-9 with TRBJ2-7; D gene unclear. The germline gives CDR1 SEHNR, CDR2 FQNEAQ (reference sequence). The CDR3 consists of 12 residues. The germline V and J ends were trimmed by 3 bases and 6 bases, with 9 bases remaining between them. CDR3 residues: CASSFPLSEQYF. For the CDR3, the DNA is TGTGCCAGCAGCTTTCCCCTAAGCGAGCAGTACTTC.

J is TRBJ2-7 and V is TRBV6-5; 7 bases agree with TRBD1. Germline V gene lookup returns CDR1 MNHEY and CDR2 SVGAGI. The CDR3 is made up of 14 amino acids. J gave up 2 bases and V 5 bases, and 6 bases lay outside the gene matches. This CDR3 reads CASSPQDRAYEQYF. The CDR3, as DNA: TGTGCCAGCAGTCCACAAGACAGGGCCTACGAGCAGTACTTC.

This clone was seen only once. The V call is TRBV5-1, the J call TRBJ1-4; TRBD1 aligns across 7 bases. The CDR3 sequence is 13 residues long. The germline V gene encodes CDR1 SGHRS and CDR2 YFSETQ. After removal of 2 bases from V and 7 bases from J, the junction contained 2 bases not matched to a gene. The CDR3 DNA sequence: TGCGCCAGCAGCTTAAGGACAGGTGAAAAACTGTTTTTT. Protein sequence: CASSLRTGEKLFF.

The CDR3 protein is CASNTGTTNYGYTF. The CDR3 bases are TGTGCCTCTAACACCGGGACAACTAACTATGGCTACACCTTC. This chain connects TRBV30 to TRBJ1-2, with D maybe TRBD1 (6 bases). Deletions cut 7 bases from V and 0 bases from J, with 15 bases between. Germline CDR1 is GTSNPN and CDR2 is SVGIG (reference sequence). The CDR3 is made up of 14 amino acids.

The chain couples TRBV10-3 to TRBJ2-3; 9 bases are a match to TRBD1. There are 15 residues in the CDR3. Germline trimming cut 7 bases from V and 6 bases from J; bases unmatched to any gene: 11. The V gene's germline CDR1 is ENHRY and CDR2 SYGVKD. Written as DNA, the CDR3 is TGTGCCATCAAACTGGACAGGGGCCTCGGGGATACGCAGTATTTT. Its protein is CAIKLDRGLGDTQYF.

The chain recombines TRBV4-1 with TRBJ1-5, with a tentative D call TRBD1 (5 bases). The CDR3 sequence is 17 residues long. The germline V gene encodes CDR1 MGHRA and CDR2 YSYEKL. Trimming took off 0 bases at V and 0 bases at J, with 12 bases between the two ends. This CDR3 is CASSQEFGGYSNQPQHF. CDR3 sequence (DNA): TGCGCCAGCAGCCAAGAATTCGGGGGTTATAGCAATCAGCCCCAGCATTTT.

The sample holds one count of this clone. Other DNA sequences of this sample code for an identical CDR3. The V call is TRBV7-9, the J call TRBJ2-7; TRBD1 matches 7 bases. CDR1 SEHNR and CDR2 FQNEAQ come from the germline V gene (reference sequence). Losses at the gene ends were 5 bases for V and 7 bases for J; bases not matched to a gene: 5. CDR3 length: 12 amino acids. CDR3 region: CASSLQGWEQYF. DNA of the CDR3: TGTGCCAGCAGCCTACAGGGGTGGGAGCAGTACTTC.

The rearrangement uses TRBV5-6 and TRBJ1-6; D is possibly TRBD1 (6 bases). The V and J ends lost 5 bases and 9 bases respectively, with 18 bases between them. This CDR3 spans 15 amino acids. The germline V gene has CDR1 SGHDT and CDR2 YYEEEE. DNA of the CDR3: TGTGCCAGCAGTCGTGAAGGGGGAGTTGGTTCACCCCTCCACTTT. It yields the protein CASSREGGVGSPLHF.

This clone was recorded only once. The chain employs TRBV6-5 and TRBJ1-6, with TRBD1 matching over 10 bases. The germline V gene encodes CDR1 MNHEY and CDR2 SVGAGI. After removal of 5 bases from V and 9 bases from J, the junction contained 7 bases not matched to a gene. The CDR3 runs to 15 residues. DNA for the CDR3: TGTGCCAGCAGTCTTCGCGGGACAGGGGTTTCACCCCTCCACTTT. Translated: CASSLRGTGVSPLHF.

This chain links TRBV27 with TRBJ2-1; 12 bases fit TRBD2. Germline V gene data show CDR1 as MNHEY and CDR2 as SMNVEV (reference sequence). The CDR3 is 15 residues long. After removal of 5 bases from V and 5 bases from J, the junction contained 4 bases not matched to a gene. The CDR3 loop reads CASSQTSGGNNEQFF. CDR3 DNA: TGTGCCAGCAGTCAGACTAGCGGGGGTAACAATGAGCAGTTCTTC.

V usage is TRBV19 and J usage is TRBJ2-7, with D unresolved. There are 14 residues in the CDR3. Trimming stripped 3 bases from V and 4 bases from J, with 13 bases between. Germline CDR1 LNHDA, CDR2 SQIVND (reference sequence). This CDR3 reads CASSIGFSVYEQYF. The CDR3 DNA is TGTGCCAGTAGTATCGGGTTCTCGGTATACGAGCAGTACTTC.

The chain couples TRBV11-2 to TRBJ1-1, with 7 bases fitting TRBD1. Germline V gene sequence: CDR1 SGHAT, CDR2 FQNNGV. The CDR3 is made up of 14 amino acids. Trimming cost V 7 bases and J 0 bases; bases outside gene matches: 5. CDR3 sequence reads: CASTADRMNTEAFF. As DNA, the CDR3 is TGTGCCAGCACCGCGGACAGGATGAACACTGAAGCTTTCTTT. Together with reference TRBV11-2 and TRBJ1-1, the CDR3 gives the full variable domain: EAGVAQSPRYKIIEKRQSVAFWCNPISGHATLYWYQQILGQGPKLLIQFQNNGVVDDSQLPKDRFSAERLKGVDSTLKIQPAKLEDSAVYLCASTADRMNTEAFFGQGTRLTVV.